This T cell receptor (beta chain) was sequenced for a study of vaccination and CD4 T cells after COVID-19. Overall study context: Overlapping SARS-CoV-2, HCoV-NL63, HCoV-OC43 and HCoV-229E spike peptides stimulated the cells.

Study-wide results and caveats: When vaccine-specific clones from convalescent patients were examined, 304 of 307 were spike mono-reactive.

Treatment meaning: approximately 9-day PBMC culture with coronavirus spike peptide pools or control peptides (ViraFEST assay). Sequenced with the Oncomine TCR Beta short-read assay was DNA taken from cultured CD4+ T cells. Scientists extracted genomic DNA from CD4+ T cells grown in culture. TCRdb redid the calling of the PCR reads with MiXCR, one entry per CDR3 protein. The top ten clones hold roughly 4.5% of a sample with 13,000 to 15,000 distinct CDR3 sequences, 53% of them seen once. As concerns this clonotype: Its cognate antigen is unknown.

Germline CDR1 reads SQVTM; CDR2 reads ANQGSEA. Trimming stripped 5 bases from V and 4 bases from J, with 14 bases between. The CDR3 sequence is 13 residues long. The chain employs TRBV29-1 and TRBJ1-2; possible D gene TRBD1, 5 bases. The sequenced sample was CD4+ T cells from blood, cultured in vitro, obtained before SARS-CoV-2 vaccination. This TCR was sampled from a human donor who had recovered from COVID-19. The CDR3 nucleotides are TGCAGCGTTATTGGAGGGGCTCTCTATGGCTACACCTTC. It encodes CSVIGGALYGYTF.